This T cell receptor (beta chain) comes out of a study of regulatory T cells in long-lasting Graves disease. The CDR3 spans 15 residues. Germline CDR1 reads SGHRS; CDR2 reads YFSETQ. V lost 4 bases to trimming and J lost 4 bases, with 17 bases between them. Whole-study findings and limits: A greater number of public clonotypes (roughly 2,700) was shared by persistent patients than by new patients (roughly 930).

This clonotype was seen a handful of times. Antigen: not known. As to time point: newly diagnosed GD, antithyroid drugs for less than 3 months. PBMC-extracted RNA yielded the TCR library. An endocrinology department in Xi'an, China, recruited the patients. Building the TCR beta libraries relied on iRepertoire HTBI primers, and CDR3 regions underwent Arm-PCR. TCRdb recomputed calls from the multiplex PCR reads with MiXCR, one row per CDR3 protein. The sample includes about 540,000 distinct CDR3 sequences, 13% of them seen just once. A further study also used this sample, focusing on T cells in Graves' hyperthyroidism and ophthalmopathy. That publication notes: Uncontrolled infection, other autoimmune disease, pregnancy and lactation each barred patients from inclusion. Expanded thyroid clonotypes (above 0.001) were mostly also found in blood.

The chain joins TRBV5-1 to TRBJ2-5; D gene uncertain. Sequencing used peripheral blood mononuclear cells (PBMCs), obtained at new diagnosis, from a patient treated with antithyroid drugs. This clonotype originated in a man aged 25-40 years with Graves disease. CDR3 sequence: CASSPAISGGETQYF. The CDR3, as DNA: TGCGCCAGCAGCCCGGCAATATCGGGCGGAGAGACCCAGTACTTC.